Many counts were recorded for the clone carrying this TCR beta chain. Its antigen is as yet unknown. This entry comes from a study of early T cells in non-severe SARS-CoV-2 infection. As for the study in general: The authors sequenced bulk RNA from unsorted whole blood, leaving chains unpaired.

Trimming cost V 2 bases and J 7 bases; bases outside gene matches: 21. Germline CDR1 and CDR2: MNHEY and SMNVEV (reference sequence). This CDR3 region has 20 residues. cDNA molecules, individually, were tagged with unique molecular identifiers. From the 5' RACE reads, TCRdb called clonotypes with MiXCR, one entry per CDR3 protein. The sample holds fewer than 80,000 distinct CDR3 sequences; more than 7% are singletons and the top ten take about an eighth. Study-wide points: Matches to VDJdb favored anti-spike CD8 responses and missed private and CD4 specificities.

The receptor was derived from an adult who was a healthcare worker with PCR-confirmed SARS-CoV-2 infection or an uninfected control (not recorded which). J is TRBJ1-4 and V is TRBV27; 8 bases fit TRBD1. The specimen was whole blood, collected at baseline. The CDR3 here is CASSLVPPSRSGGVREKLFF. CDR3 sequence (DNA): TGTGCCAGCAGTTTAGTCCCCCCTAGTCGTTCAGGGGGCGTCCGTGAAAAACTGTTTTTT.